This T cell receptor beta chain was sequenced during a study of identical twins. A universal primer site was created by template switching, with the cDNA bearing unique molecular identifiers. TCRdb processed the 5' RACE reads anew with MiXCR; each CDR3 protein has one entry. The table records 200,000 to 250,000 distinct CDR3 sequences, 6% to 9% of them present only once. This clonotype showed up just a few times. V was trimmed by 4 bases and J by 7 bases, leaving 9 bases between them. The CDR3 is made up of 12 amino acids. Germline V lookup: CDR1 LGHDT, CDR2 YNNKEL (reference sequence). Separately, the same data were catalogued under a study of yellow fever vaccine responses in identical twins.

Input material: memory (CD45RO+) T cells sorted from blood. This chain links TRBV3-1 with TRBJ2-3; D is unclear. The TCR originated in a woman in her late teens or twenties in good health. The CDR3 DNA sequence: TGTGCCAGCAGCCGAGAGGATTATACGCAGTATTTT. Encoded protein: CASSREDYTQYF.